The clone carrying this TCR beta chain was picked up many times. The time point denotes: pre-sensitization, week 0. Documented treatment: therapeutic diphenylcyclopropenone sensitization with weekly scalp DPC. Donation of samples came from alopecia patients who were 18 to 70 years old and suitable for DPC. The entry originates in a study of human T cells and chemical hapten exposure. The library attached unique molecular identifiers to individual cDNA molecules. One entry per CDR3 protein, called by TCRdb with MiXCR from the RACE reads. The sample includes some 360,000 distinct CDR3 sequences, about 5.1% seen only once; the top ten take approximately 2.4%. The germline V gene encodes CDR1 SGHTA and CDR2 FQGNSA. The junction had 9 bases not matched to a gene; V was cut back by 6 bases and J by 6 bases. The CDR3 loop spans 15 amino acids.

The V gene is TRBV7-2, the J gene TRBJ2-3; 10 bases are a match to TRBD2. The specimen was whole blood, collected in connection with sensitization to the hapten diphenylcyclopropenone (DPC). The receptor's source is a woman between 50 and 59 years old with alopecia areata. Some clones in this sample may be carry-over from other donors' samples. The CDR3 DNA reads TGTGCCAGCAGACAAGCGGGAGGGCCTTTGGATACGCAGTATTTT. As protein: CASRQAGGPLDTQYF.